This record covers a single T cell receptor (beta chain). Its target is not known. This specimen comes from a study of cytomegalovirus exposure and HLA in healthy donors. Study results and caveats: TCR beta chains numbering 164 were designated cytomegalovirus-associated. Available immune exposure information covered CMV serostatus only. TCR beta sequences reportedly predicted most subjects' HLA-A and HLA-B alleles accurately.

The PCR was carried out with 60 Vbeta primers and 13 Jbeta primers. The data were produced by immunoSEQ multiplex PCR, yet TCRdb's version contains in-frame clones alone and is incomplete. The sample has more than 100,000 clones; roughly three quarters are singletons. Germline CDR1 and CDR2: SGHRS and YFSETQ. J lost 4 bases, V lost 4 bases, and 11 bases had no gene match. This CDR3 spans 15 amino acids. The sequenced sample consisted of PBMCs. The sequence was collected from a woman aged 18-30 years in good health and CMV-seronegative. The rearrangement joins TRBV5-1 to TRBJ2-7; TRBD2 agrees at 7 bases. CDR3 protein: CASSLSAGEAYEQYF. CDR3 bases: TGCGCCAGCAGCCTGAGCGCGGGAGAGGCGTACGAGCAGTACTTC.